The T cell receptor beta chain described here comes from a study of identical twins. General study points: Zero-insertion analyses were open to partial confounding by invariant MAIT and iNKT cells. Out-of-frame alpha sequences shared by twins showed excess low generation probability.

This clonotype has only a few counts. Antigen unknown. The donors were all healthy and Caucasian. The authors used template switching to add a universal primer site and gave cDNA unique molecular identifiers. One entry per CDR3 protein, called by TCRdb with MiXCR from the 5' RACE reads. The data hold more than 1.5 million distinct CDR3 sequences, with about 32% observed a single time. This CDR3 comprises 16 residues. Deletions cut 2 bases from V and 5 bases from J, with 18 bases between. Germline CDR1 is MNHEY and CDR2 is SMNVEV (reference sequence). This chain uses TRBV27 with TRBJ1-2; a weak D match, TRBD1 (6 bases). The clonotype was recovered from a newborn girl in good health. Sequencing was done on a sample of cord blood. The CDR3 here is CASSLGRGGPGYGYTF. CDR3 nucleotide sequence: TGTGCCAGCAGTTTAGGCCGCGGGGGGCCCGGATATGGCTACACCTTC.